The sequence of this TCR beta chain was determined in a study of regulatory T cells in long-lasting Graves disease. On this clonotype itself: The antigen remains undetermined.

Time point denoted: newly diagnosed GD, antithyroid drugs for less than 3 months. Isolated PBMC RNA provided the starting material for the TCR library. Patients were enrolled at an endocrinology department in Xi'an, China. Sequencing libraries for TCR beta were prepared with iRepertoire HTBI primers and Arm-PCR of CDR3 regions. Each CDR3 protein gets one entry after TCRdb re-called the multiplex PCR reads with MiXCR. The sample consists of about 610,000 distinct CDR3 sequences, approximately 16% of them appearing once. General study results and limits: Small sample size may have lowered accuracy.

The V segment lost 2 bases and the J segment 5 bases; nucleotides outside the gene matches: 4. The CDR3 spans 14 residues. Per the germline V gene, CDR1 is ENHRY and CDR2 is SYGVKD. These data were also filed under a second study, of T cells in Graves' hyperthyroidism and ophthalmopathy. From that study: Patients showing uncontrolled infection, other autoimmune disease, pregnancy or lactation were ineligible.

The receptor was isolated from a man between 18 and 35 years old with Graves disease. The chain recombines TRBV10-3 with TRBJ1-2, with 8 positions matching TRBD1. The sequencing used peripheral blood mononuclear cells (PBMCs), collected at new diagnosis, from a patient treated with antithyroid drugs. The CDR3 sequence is CAISETGGQYGYTF. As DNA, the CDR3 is TGTGCCATCAGTGAGACAGGGGGTCAGTATGGCTACACCTTC.